A single sample is the source of the 9 T cell receptor beta chains below, sequenced in a study of T cell responses to AZD1222 COVID-19 vaccine. Clones were sequenced by immunoSEQ multiplex PCR, and TCRdb holds only the in-frame ones, with some missing. The repertoire holds roughly 140,000 clones, about 85% seen once, with 6.9% in the top ten. Sequencing used peripheral blood, obtained after recovery from COVID-19. The receptors come from an adult who had recovered from COVID-19.

With respect to this clone: Other nucleotide sequences in the sample specify the same CDR3. The chain is built from TRBV18 and TRBJ2-5; no definite D call. Germline values: CDR1 KGHSH, CDR2 LQKENI. Trimming pared 6 bases from V and 1 base from J, leaving 3 bases between. This CDR3 is 11 amino acids long. The CDR3 protein is CASSLQETQYF. CDR3 sequence (DNA): TGTGCCAGCTCCCTCCAAGAGACCCAGTACTTC.

A single count supports this clone. V gene TRBV15 combines with J gene TRBJ2-1; D is unresolved. Germline assignment: CDR1 LNHNV and CDR2 YYDKDF (reference sequence). This CDR3 contains 17 residues. Trimming stripped 0 bases from V and 2 bases from J, with 14 bases between. The CDR3 DNA follows: TGTGCCACCAGCAGAGATCTTCTTGCCCAAGCCTACAATGAGCAGTTCTTC. It is translated as CATSRDLLAQAYNEQFF.

This clone was counted a few times. The rearrangement uses TRBV28 and TRBJ1-5; 10 bases match TRBD1. The CDR3 has 16 residues. Germline assignment: CDR1 MDHEN and CDR2 SYDVKM. The ends lost 5 bases at V and 6 bases at J; junction bases unmatched: 10. The CDR3 nucleotides are TGTGCCAGCAGTAGATCGGGACAGGGGAAAAGTCAGCCCCAGCATTTT. It yields the protein CASSRSGQGKSQPQHF.

This clone was counted once. V usage is TRBV18 and J usage is TRBJ2-3; D is perhaps TRBD2 (6 bases). Germline CDR1 and CDR2: KGHSH and LQKENI. The CDR3 runs to 11 residues. The V and J ends lost 0 bases and 11 bases respectively, with 6 bases between them. This CDR3 reads CASSPPGLQYF. CDR3 bases: TGTGCCAGCTCACCACCGGGACTGCAGTATTTT.

The gene calls are TRBV13 and TRBJ1-2; D not resolved. Trimming removed 0 bases at V and 2 bases at J, with 4 bases between. The CDR3 length is 13 residues. The germline CDR1 and CDR2 sequences are PRHDT and FYEKMQ (reference sequence). The CDR3 spells CASSLGWNYGYTF. In nucleotides, the CDR3 is TGTGCCAGCAGCTTAGGGTGGAACTATGGCTACACCTTC.

V gene TRBV6-1 combines with J gene TRBJ2-3; D call uncertain. V was clipped by 8 bases and J by 5 bases, with 11 bases between them. CDR1 and CDR2 from the germline V gene are MNHNS and SASEGT. The CDR3 extends over 12 amino acids. The CDR3: CASSHRGDTQYF. Written as DNA, the CDR3 is TGTGCCAGCTCTCATAGAGGAGATACGCAGTATTTT.

V and J are TRBV6-5 and TRBJ2-5, with unresolved D. The CDR3 is made up of 13 amino acids. V lost 0 bases to trimming and J lost 4 bases, with 6 bases between them. Per the germline V gene, CDR1 is MNHEY and CDR2 is SVGAGI. The CDR3 DNA reads as TGTGCCAGCAGTTACTCGAAAGGAGAGACCCAGTACTTC. Protein product: CASSYSKGETQYF.

This chain connects TRBV5-1 to TRBJ2-1; TRBD2 might be the D (6 bases). V lost 3 bases, J lost 5 bases, and 9 bases lay in between. There are 13 residues in the CDR3. Germline V gives CDR1 SGHRS, CDR2 YFSETQ. CDR3 DNA sequence: TGCGCCAGCAGCTGGTTAGCGGACAATGAGCAGTTCTTC. The encoded protein is CASSWLADNEQFF.

The J gene is TRBJ1-4, the V gene TRBV19; a weak D match, TRBD1 (5 bases). The CDR3 covers 15 residues. Germline CDR1 is LNHDA and CDR2 is SQIVND (reference sequence). Trimming left V 5 bases short and J 6 bases short, with 16 bases between. For the CDR3, the DNA is TGTGCCAGTAGTGCGACTTCCACCAGGGATGAAAAACTGTTTTTT. Translating it yields CASSATSTRDEKLFF.